Shown below are 28 T cell receptor beta chains from a single sample sequenced in a study of blood T cell repertoires in COVID-19. The protocol was immunoSEQ multiplex PCR, while the TCRdb copy is restricted to in-frame clones and leaves out a portion. The sample has 200,000 to 250,000 clones; roughly 85% are singletons. Sequencing was carried out using peripheral blood. Source of these receptors: a woman aged 70-85 years with COVID-19, enrolled during active disease.

This sequence joins TRBV5-5 and TRBJ1-2, with TRBD1 matching over 7 bases. CDR3 size: 15 residues. With V trimmed by 0 bases and J by 2 bases, 4 bases remained unmatched. Germline CDR1 SGHKS, CDR2 YYEKEE (reference sequence). The chain's CDR3 is CASSLVAGQNYGYTF. The CDR3 nucleotides are TGTGCCAGCAGCTTGGTAGCGGGACAGAACTATGGCTACACCTTC.

The rearrangement links TRBV7-6 to TRBJ2-2; the match to TRBD2 covers 10 bases. Germline V gene data show CDR1 as SGHVS and CDR2 as FNYEAQ. The junction had 19 bases not matched to a gene; V was cut back by 2 bases and J by 4 bases. The length of the CDR3 is 21 residues. CDR3 region: CASSLLRDPGTSAPSTGELFF. The CDR3 bases are TGTGCCAGCAGCTTACTGCGGGATCCCGGGACTAGCGCCCCGAGCACCGGGGAGCTGTTTTTT.

The chain combines TRBV12-3 or TRBV12-4 with TRBJ1-1; no reliable D call. The ends were cut back, 6 bases at V and 1 base at J, with 6 bases in the middle. CDR3 length: 12 residues. The CDR3 reads CASRDSNTEAFF. In nucleotides, the CDR3 is TGTGCCAGCAGAGACTCGAACACTGAAGCTTTCTTT.

The chain employs TRBV3-1 (or the pseudogene TRBV3-2) and TRBJ2-7, with D unresolved. V was trimmed by 2 bases and J by 11 bases, leaving 22 bases between them. Germline-derived CDR1 and CDR2 are LGHDT and YNNKEL (reference sequence). The CDR3 runs to 15 residues. The chain's CDR3 is CASSQLRKILTNEYF. DNA for the CDR3: TGTGCCAGCAGCCAACTGCGGAAGATCCTTACGAATGAGTACTTC.

The rearrangement uses TRBV6-1 and TRBJ2-7; the D gene is possibly TRBD1 (6 bases). Deletions cut 1 base from V and 2 bases from J, with 12 bases between. CDR3 size: 15 residues. In germline, CDR1 is MNHNS, CDR2 SASEGT. The CDR3 nucleotides are TGTGCCAGCAGTGAAGTTTTGGGACACCCCTACGAGCAGTACTTC. Translation: CASSEVLGHPYEQYF.

V usage is TRBV6-5 and J usage is TRBJ1-2; 9 bases are shared with TRBD1. The V and J ends lost 8 bases and 7 bases, in that order; junction bases with no gene match: 11. The CDR3 contains 14 residues. Germline values: CDR1 MNHEY, CDR2 SVGAGI. The CDR3 DNA follows: TGTGCCAGCCGGACCGCCGGGACAGGGAGTGGCTACACCTTC. This encodes CASRTAGTGSGYTF.

The rearrangement uses TRBV6-6 and TRBJ1-1; the match to TRBD1 covers 7 bases. In germline, CDR1 is MNHNY, CDR2 SVGAGI (reference sequence). Trimming removed 5 bases from V and 4 bases from J; junction bases left unmatched: 10. CDR3 length equals 15 residues. CDR3 amino acids: CASSDPTGTSTEAFF. In DNA, the CDR3 is TGTGCCAGCAGTGACCCGACAGGGACCAGCACTGAAGCTTTCTTT.

The chain couples TRBV9 to TRBJ2-5; 14 bases fit TRBD2. The CDR3 consists of 19 residues. CDR1 and CDR2 from the germline V gene are SGDLS and YYNGEE. V trimming: 0 bases; J trimming: 5 bases; junction bases outside the gene matches: 12. The CDR3 nucleotides are TGTGCCAGCAGCGTAGGAGGGACTAGCGGGAGACTTGGAAGGGAGACCCAGTACTTC. Amino acid sequence: CASSVGGTSGRLGRETQYF.

The chain uses TRBV6-4 and TRBJ2-6; D remains unclear. There are 14 residues in the CDR3. The ends were cut back, 6 bases at V and 0 bases at J, with 6 bases in the middle. Germline V gene data show CDR1 as MRHNA and CDR2 as SNTAGT. The CDR3 reads CASSENSGANVLTF. The CDR3 DNA sequence: TGTGCCAGCAGCGAGAACTCTGGGGCCAACGTCCTGACTTTC.

The chain is built from TRBV4-3 and TRBJ2-2, with a tentative D call TRBD2 (6 bases). V lost 4 bases, J lost 4 bases, and 13 bases lay in between. The CDR3 totals 15 residues. Germline V gene lookup returns CDR1 LGHNA and CDR2 YSLEER. Here the CDR3 reads CASSRGVGGTGELFF. Here the CDR3 DNA reads TGCGCCAGCAGCCGGGGGGTCGGGGGCACCGGGGAGCTGTTTTTT.

The chain carries TRBV28 and TRBJ2-5; 12 bases are shared with TRBD1. Germline loops: CDR1 MDHEN, CDR2 SYDVKM. The CDR3 spans 13 residues. J was trimmed by 5 bases and V by 9 bases; bases with no gene match: 4. The CDR3 reads CASWDRGRETQYF. Written as DNA, the CDR3 is TGTGCCAGTTGGGACAGGGGGCGGGAGACCCAGTACTTC.

This rearrangement joins TRBV6-5 to TRBJ1-2; no clear D gene. CDR1 is MNHEY and CDR2 is SVGAGI in the germline V gene. Trimming left V 0 bases short and J 1 base short, with 6 bases between. The CDR3 runs 14 residues. The CDR3 is CASSYSNSNYGYTF. The CDR3, as DNA: TGTGCCAGCAGTTACTCGAACAGTAACTATGGCTACACCTTC.

The rearrangement uses TRBV5-4 and TRBJ1-6; a weak D match, TRBD1 (6 bases). This CDR3 is built from 16 residues. Germline CDR1 is SGHNT and CDR2 is YYREEE (reference sequence). The ends were cut back, 0 bases at V and 5 bases at J, with 12 bases in the middle. The CDR3 spells CASSLARGLDNSPLHF. Here the CDR3 DNA reads TGTGCCAGCAGCTTGGCAAGGGGGTTAGATAATTCACCCCTCCACTTT.

The genes are TRBV4-3 and TRBJ2-7; 9 nucleotides align to TRBD2. Trimming removed 6 bases from V and 3 bases from J; junction bases left unmatched: 9. Germline CDR1 and CDR2: LGHNA and YSLEER. The CDR3 covers 15 residues. The CDR3 coding sequence is TGCGCCAGCAGTATAAATCTAGCGGGGAACTACGAGCAGTACTTC. Its translation: CASSINLAGNYEQYF.

This chain links TRBV9 with TRBJ2-1; D not resolved. The germline V gene has CDR1 SGDLS and CDR2 YYNGEE. This CDR3 contains 14 residues. Trimming took 1 base from V and 3 from J, leaving 8 bases between them. DNA for the CDR3: TGTGCCAGCAGCGTAAGCCTCGACTACAATGAGCAGTTCTTC. It specifies CASSVSLDYNEQFF.

The CDR3 spells CASSSRTGTKNSPLHF. CDR3 DNA sequence: TGTGCCAGCAGCTCTCGGACAGGGACGAAGAATTCACCCCTCCACTTT. This chain uses TRBV7-2 with TRBJ1-6; 8 bases map to TRBD1. The germline gives CDR1 SGHTA, CDR2 FQGNSA. J lost 7 bases, V lost 4 bases, and 9 bases had no gene match. The CDR3 spans 16 residues.

This clone was observed a single time. This chain links TRBV14 with TRBJ1-2; the match to TRBD1 covers 10 bases. J lost 12 bases, V lost 0 bases, and 19 bases had no gene match. The germline V gene encodes CDR1 SGHDN and CDR2 FVKESK. CDR3 length: 18 amino acids. The CDR3: CASSQDRGTGVTISGHTF. The CDR3 bases are TGTGCCAGCAGCCAAGATCGGGGGACAGGGGTGACTATTTCGGGCCACACCTTC.

V is TRBV19 and J is TRBJ1-2; 7 nucleotides line up with TRBD1. The CDR3 spans 14 residues. V shed 8 bases, J shed 4 bases, and the junction held 10 bases outside the gene matches. CDR1 and CDR2 from the germline V gene are LNHDA and SQIVND (reference sequence). The CDR3 sequence: CASVDRDLPYGYTF. The CDR3 nucleotides are TGTGCCAGTGTCGACAGGGACCTCCCCTATGGCTACACCTTC.

In its sample, this clone was seen a few times. The chain has TRBV27 and TRBJ1-2; TRBD1 matches 7 bases. Trimming at V came to 5 bases and at J to 2 bases, leaving 14 bases not matched to a gene. Germline-derived CDR1 and CDR2 are MNHEY and SMNVEV (reference sequence). The CDR3 is 17 amino acids. CDR3 DNA sequence: TGTGCCAGCAGTCCACTTACCAGGGACAGCCTAAACTATGGCTACACCTTC. This sequence encodes CASSPLTRDSLNYGYTF.

This clone has more than one count but fewer than ten. The V and J genes are TRBV6-2 or TRBV6-3 and TRBJ2-4; D is perhaps TRBD1 (5 bases). Germline V CDR1 and CDR2: MNHEY, SVGEGT. With 0 bases removed from V and 0 bases from J, the gap between germline ends came to 12 bases. The CDR3 is 17 residues long. The CDR3 DNA reads as TGTGCCAGCAGTTACTCGCAGTCCAGGGTAGCCAAAAACATTCAGTACTTC. Translated, it gives CASSYSQSRVAKNIQYF.

This clone appeared once. The rearrangement joins TRBV7-9 to TRBJ2-1; TRBD2 aligns across 10 bases. V shed 1 base, J shed 10 bases, and the junction held 10 bases outside the gene matches. The V gene's germline CDR1 is SEHNR and CDR2 FQNEAQ (reference sequence). The CDR3 totals 16 residues. The CDR3 loop reads CASSLVGLADVDEQFF. Written as DNA, the CDR3 is TGTGCCAGCAGCTTAGTAGGACTAGCGGACGTGGACGAGCAGTTCTTC.

This clone turned up a few times. This chain links TRBV7-9 with TRBJ2-7; 10 bases map to TRBD1. In germline, CDR1 is SEHNR, CDR2 FQNEAQ (reference sequence). With V trimmed by 8 bases and J by 1 base, 5 bases remained unmatched. The CDR3 sequence is 14 residues long. The CDR3 region has the DNA TGTGCCAGCCAGCCGGGACAGGGGTCCTACGAGCAGTACTTC. Its translation: CASQPGQGSYEQYF.

V usage is TRBV5-6 and J usage is TRBJ1-1, with 9 bases lining up with TRBD1. The CDR3 consists of 15 residues. The J segment lost 4 bases and the V segment lost 4 bases, leaving 8 bases of the junction unmatched. CDR1 and CDR2 (germline): SGHDT, YYEEEE. The CDR3 loop is CASSGGTGRSTEAFF. CDR3 nucleotides: TGTGCCAGCAGCGGGGGGACAGGGAGGTCCACTGAAGCTTTCTTT. The whole variable domain, filled in from reference TRBV5-6 and TRBJ1-1, reads DAGVTQSPTHLIKTRGQQVTLRCSPKSGHDTVSWYQQALGQGPQFIFQYYEEEERQRGNFPDRFSGHQFPNYSSELNVNALLLGDSALYLCASSGGTGRSTEAFFGQGTRLTVV.

This clone was observed once. The V call is TRBV6-6, the J call TRBJ2-7, with 7 bases fitting TRBD1. The junction had 4 bases not matched to a gene; V was cut back by 2 bases and J by 0 bases. The germline V gene encodes CDR1 MNHNY and CDR2 SVGAGI (reference sequence). This CDR3 region has 15 residues. CDR3 residues: CASSYGPGGSYEQYF. Written as DNA, the CDR3 is TGTGCCAGCAGTTACGGGCCAGGGGGCTCCTACGAGCAGTACTTC.

The genes are TRBV27 and TRBJ1-2; D is possibly TRBD1 (5 bases). V lost 4 bases to trimming and J lost 2 bases, with 14 bases between them. Germline V CDR1 and CDR2: MNHEY, SMNVEV (reference sequence). The CDR3 sequence is 15 residues long. The CDR3 nucleotides are TGTGCCAGCAGTTCCCTCCCGACAGACAACTATGGCTACACCTTC. Translation: CASSSLPTDNYGYTF.

The table lists this clone with a count of one. The rearrangement links TRBV11-2 to TRBJ2-7, with TRBD1 as a possible D gene (6 bases). The germline gives CDR1 SGHAT, CDR2 FQNNGV. CDR3 length: 15 amino acids. V lost 2 bases, J lost 2 bases, and 13 bases lay in between. The CDR3 loop is CASSLSGDLPYEQYF. DNA of the CDR3: TGTGCCAGCAGCTTATCAGGGGATCTCCCCTACGAGCAGTACTTC.

The chain couples TRBV18 to TRBJ1-5; no definite D call. The CDR3 contains 18 residues. Germline CDR1 is KGHSH and CDR2 is LQKENI. The V end lost 4 bases, the J end lost 1 base, and 20 bases lay between the germline ends. This chain's CDR3 is CASSLDAGSVGSNQPQHF. The CDR3 DNA sequence: TGTGCCAGCTCACTCGATGCAGGTAGCGTGGGCAGCAATCAGCCCCAGCATTTT.

The J gene is TRBJ1-2, the V gene TRBV6-5, with D unclear. V was clipped by 6 bases and J by 7 bases, with 15 bases between them. The CDR3 totals 13 residues. Germline CDR1 MNHEY, CDR2 SVGAGI. This CDR3 is CASRPREGGGYTF. The CDR3, as DNA: TGTGCCAGCAGACCCCGGGAGGGAGGTGGCTACACCTTC.